The rows below give T cell receptor beta chains drawn from one sample of a study of blood T cell repertoires in COVID-19. Profiled with immunoSEQ multiplex PCR; TCRdb holds only in-frame clones, not every one. The sample yields roughly 100,000 clones, just over 90% seen once. The sequenced sample consisted of peripheral blood. The receptors here all came from a man aged 50-60 years with acute or convalescent COVID-19. Both conserved end residues are part of each CDR3. The order of the fields is V gene, CDR3 length, J gene, D gene, CDR3 protein, CDR3 DNA. D genes are given only for firm matches.

v_gene: TRBV18
len: 13
j_gene: TRBJ1-5
d_gene: TRBD1
CDR3aa: CASSPKQGPYPHF
CDR3nt: TGTGCCAGCTCGCCCAAACAGGGGCCGTATCCGCATTTT

v_gene: TRBV12-5
len: 11
j_gene: TRBJ2-1
d_gene: .
CDR3aa: CASGPPDEQFF
CDR3nt: TGTGCTAGTGGCCCTCCCGATGAGCAGTTCTTC

v_gene: TRBV5-4
len: 14
j_gene: TRBJ2-7
d_gene: TRBD2
CDR3aa: CASSLGQGGYEQYF
CDR3nt: TGTGCCAGCAGCTTGGGGCAGGGAGGGTACGAGCAGTACTTC

v_gene: TRBV7-9
len: 15
j_gene: TRBJ1-4
d_gene: .
CDR3aa: CASTPSWLNNEKLFF
CDR3nt: TGTGCCAGCACCCCGTCGTGGCTGAATAATGAAAAACTGTTTTTT

v_gene: TRBV6-5
len: 14
j_gene: TRBJ1-3
d_gene: .
CDR3aa: CASSPDWVGNTIYF
CDR3nt: TGTGCCAGCAGCCCCGACTGGGTTGGAAACACCATATATTTT

v_gene: TRBV5-4
len: 16
j_gene: TRBJ2-7
d_gene: TRBD2
CDR3aa: CASSLGGAGVFYEQYF
CDR3nt: TGTGCCAGCAGCTTGGGAGGAGCGGGAGTGTTCTACGAGCAGTACTTC

v_gene: TRBV5-1
len: 13
j_gene: TRBJ2-1
d_gene: .
CDR3aa: CASSRQGGDEQFF
CDR3nt: TGCGCCAGCAGTAGGCAGGGGGGTGATGAGCAGTTCTTC

v_gene: TRBV5-1
len: 18
j_gene: TRBJ1-3
d_gene: TRBD1
CDR3aa: CASSLFSGQGSSGNTIYF
CDR3nt: TGCGCCAGCAGCTTGTTTTCCGGACAGGGAAGCTCTGGAAACACCATATATTTT

v_gene: TRBV30
len: 12
j_gene: TRBJ1-1
d_gene: TRBD1
CDR3aa: CAFGDRDTEAFF
CDR3nt: TGTGCCTTCGGGGACAGGGACACTGAAGCTTTCTTT

v_gene: TRBV21-1
len: 17
j_gene: TRBJ2-3
d_gene: .
CDR3aa: CASPPRASGVPTDTQYF
CDR3nt: TGTGCCAGCCCTCCCCGGGCTAGCGGGGTCCCCACAGATACGCAGTATTTT

v_gene: TRBV29-1
len: 16
j_gene: TRBJ2-3
d_gene: .
CDR3aa: CSVERVPGLGPDTQYF
CDR3nt: TGCAGCGTTGAACGAGTGCCAGGCCTCGGTCCAGATACGCAGTATTTT

v_gene: TRBV30
len: 14
j_gene: TRBJ2-6
d_gene: TRBD1
CDR3aa: CAWDRGPGANVLTF
CDR3nt: TGTGCCTGGGACAGGGGTCCTGGGGCCAACGTCCTGACTTTC

v_gene: TRBV29-1
len: 13
j_gene: TRBJ2-7
d_gene: .
CDR3aa: CSVEGESSYEQYF
CDR3nt: TGCAGCGTTGAAGGCGAGAGCTCCTACGAGCAGTACTTC

v_gene: TRBV10-1
len: 14
j_gene: TRBJ2-1
d_gene: TRBD1
CDR3aa: CASPDRERFYEQFF
CDR3nt: TGCGCCAGCCCGGACAGGGAGAGATTCTATGAGCAGTTCTTC

v_gene: TRBV7-2
len: 14
j_gene: TRBJ1-2
d_gene: .
CDR3aa: CASSLGDSGYGYTF
CDR3nt: TGTGCCAGCAGCTTAGGGGACTCCGGGTATGGCTACACCTTC

v_gene: TRBV19
len: 13
j_gene: TRBJ2-1
d_gene: .
CDR3aa: CATGLNSYNEQFF
CDR3nt: TGTGCCACCGGACTCAACTCCTACAATGAGCAGTTCTTC

v_gene: TRBV7-9
len: 13
j_gene: TRBJ1-1
d_gene: TRBD1
CDR3aa: CASSTRTGVVAFF
CDR3nt: TGTGCCAGCAGCACTAGGACAGGGGTGGTAGCTTTCTTT

v_gene: TRBV6-5
len: 13
j_gene: TRBJ1-2
d_gene: .
CDR3aa: CASRRGQIYGYTF
CDR3nt: TGTGCCAGCAGGCGTGGACAGATCTATGGCTACACCTTC

v_gene: TRBV18
len: 19
j_gene: TRBJ2-1
d_gene: TRBD2
CDR3aa: CASSPPYGTSGRGNNEQFF
CDR3nt: TGTGCCAGCTCACCACCGTACGGGACTAGCGGGAGGGGTAACAATGAGCAGTTCTTC

v_gene: TRBV2
len: 14
j_gene: TRBJ1-4
d_gene: TRBD1
CDR3aa: CASRKPGQGEKLFF
CDR3nt: TGTGCCAGCAGGAAACCGGGACAGGGAGAAAAACTGTTTTTT

v_gene: TRBV19
len: 17
j_gene: TRBJ2-1
d_gene: .
CDR3aa: CASSIELAFSSYNEQFF
CDR3nt: TGTGCCAGTAGTATAGAACTAGCCTTTAGCTCCTACAATGAGCAGTTCTTC

v_gene: TRBV19
len: 15
j_gene: TRBJ1-4
d_gene: .
CDR3aa: CASKDRSGGNEKLFF
CDR3nt: TGTGCCAGTAAGGATCGTAGCGGGGGTAATGAAAAACTGTTTTTT